This T cell receptor (beta chain) is from a study of early T cells in non-severe SARS-CoV-2 infection. Across the whole study: From unsorted whole blood, bulk RNA was sequenced, and the chains remained unpaired.

Trimming left V 1 base short and J 2 bases short, with 11 bases between. Germline-derived CDR1 and CDR2 are MNHNS and SASEGT. CDR3 size: 15 residues. For this clonotype: The antigen remains unidentified.

Study results and caveats: Sequences matched to VDJdb favored anti-spike CD8 responses, while private and CD4 specificities were missed.

Attached unique molecular identifiers marked individual cDNA molecules. From the 5' RACE reads, TCRdb called clonotypes with MiXCR, one entry per CDR3 protein. The sample yields more than 75,000 distinct CDR3 sequences, 13% to 15% seen once. The receptor's source is an adult who was a healthcare worker with PCR-confirmed SARS-CoV-2 infection or an uninfected control (not recorded which). Sequencing was done on a sample of whole blood. The rearrangement uses TRBV6-1 and TRBJ1-2; D possibly corresponds to TRBD1 (6 bases). The CDR3 reads CASSEGTAVNYGYTF. As DNA, the CDR3 is TGTGCCAGCAGTGAAGGGACAGCAGTCAACTATGGCTACACCTTC.